This TCR beta chain was obtained from a study of Ad26.COV2.S vaccination and SARS-CoV-2 variants. The CDR3 is made up of 12 amino acids. Between the trimmed V and J ends, which lost 0 bases and 3 bases, there was a span of 3 bases. From germline, CDR1 is WSHSY and CDR2 SAAADI. The data were produced by immunoSEQ multiplex PCR, yet TCRdb's version contains in-frame clones alone and is incomplete. Altogether under 550,000 clones are present, 90% being singletons, with the ten largest covering 10% to 15%. The treatment was: some 20 received Ad26.COV2.S at low or high dose, single or two shots; several received placebo; per-sample allocation not given. Material that was analyzed had been drawn on day 63 after the first vaccine or placebo injection.

The TCR originated in a person aged 18-60 years who received the Ad26.COV2.S COVID-19 vaccine or a placebo. This specimen consisted of peripheral blood, obtained in a trial of Ad26.COV2.S vaccine versus placebo. V usage is TRBV10-2 and J usage is TRBJ2-7; D not certain. Here the CDR3 reads CASSESNYEQYF. The CDR3 DNA reads as TGCGCCAGCAGTGAGTCGAACTACGAGCAGTACTTC.